The TCR beta chain described here comes from a study of cytomegalovirus exposure and HLA in healthy donors (TCRdb year 2017). With regard to the full study: According to an earlier analysis of a few hundred of the donors, about 179 million T cells yielded over 90 million unique TCR beta sequences and approximately 300 Gb of sequence data. In a later analysis, previously published TCR beta repertoires from about 670 donors were re-analyzed and high-resolution HLA genotyping was added so that TCR occurrence patterns could be studied. All discovery cohort repertoires had been generated using a single sequencing platform. To predict cytomegalovirus infection status, the study brought together high-throughput TCR immunosequencing, statistical association of individual TCRs with disease status, and machine learning. Five DR-DQ haplotypes were treated as single units for association and clustering because of strong linkage in the cohort. Across approximately 400 genotyped donors of the cohort, an average of roughly 200,000 unique TCR beta nucleotide sequences per donor were sequenced, and around 19% of those sequences were non-productive. Donor age, sex, ethnicity and CMV serostatus were compiled together with the repertoire data. Typing coverage differed by locus: A, B, C, DRB1 and DQB1 were typed in roughly 629-630 donors, DQA1 in 500 to 550, DPA1 in nearly 610, and DPB1 in just under 490. An earlier analysis of approximately 640 of the donors applied high-throughput TCR beta sequencing to assess whether each TCR beta V gene segment acted as functional or pseudogenic. A later genetic analysis used genome-wide SNP genotypes for about three fifths of the 666 donors, treating that subset as a discovery cohort. Around 300 gigabases of sequencing data and tens of millions of unique TCR sequences were included in an early release covering 500 to 750 HLA-typed donors. Rather than using new phenotypic data, the later analysis identified candidate immune exposures from TCR beta sequences and from how often those sequences occurred across donors. The study aimed to test whether cataloging public T cell receptors could reveal signatures of past pathogen exposure. HLA typing included class I and class II loci at four-digit resolution. In addition to the first cohort of several hundred subjects, a separate validation cohort of approximately 130 different subjects was used. Of the 398 genotyped donors, over 65% fell in the genetic ancestry cluster associated with self-reported Caucasian donors. The T cell repertoires of under 750 subjects were profiled by immunosequencing and related to cytomegalovirus serostatus.

The cohort comprised under 700 healthy bone marrow donors. At the time of sampling, every cohort member was nominally healthy, though immune exposures that went unrecorded were likely present. The donor tested CMV seropositive and was one of the 289 seropositive cohort members. Each donor provided a peripheral blood sample, and peripheral blood mononuclear cells were used for TCR beta sequencing. The Qiagen DNeasy Blood Extraction Kit was used to extract genomic DNA from the blood cell samples. Library generation was performed with the immunoSEQ multiplex PCR assay. A mixture of 60 forward primers for TCR Vbeta segments and 13 reverse primers for TCR Jbeta segments was used in the multiplex PCR. The CDR3 region of rearranged TCR beta genes was amplified from genomic DNA by a multiplex PCR assay. The amplified TCR beta libraries were sequenced on the Illumina HiSeq System as 87-base-pair reads. Under the source paper's analysis protocol: Across the 600 to 700 repertoires, a later analysis counted some 81 million unique TCR beta chains, 9.5 million to 12 million of which were shared by at least two donors. Raw reads were error-corrected and collapsed into unique sequences with a nearest-neighbor algorithm that merged closely related sequences to remove PCR and sequencing errors. Alignment of CDR3 sequences to IMGT reference sequences was used to assign V, D and J gene segments. Each retained sequence needed at least a six-nucleotide match to both a V gene segment and a J gene segment. Rearrangements were called productive when the CDR3 lacked stop codons and stayed in frame with V and J; all others were non-productive. Following IMGT convention, CDR3 was defined as the stretch from the second conserved V-encoded cysteine up to the conserved J-encoded phenylalanine. In an earlier analysis of around 640 of the donors, sequences lacking an unambiguous match to a single V gene segment were excluded. An earlier analysis of fewer than 750 of the donors called V segments functional above 56.7% productive rearrangements and segregating when the between-donor standard deviation exceeded 5%. A statistical classification framework was developed to diagnose cytomegalovirus status using the catalog of TCR beta chain sequences. A later analysis assigned V and J genes by comparing TCR nucleotide sequences with IMGT/GENE-DB human TR gene sequences. Using the TCRdist pipeline, a later analysis assigned CDR3 sequences along with most-parsimonious VDJ recombination scenarios. In a later analysis, each TCR beta chain was defined by its CDR3 amino acid sequence together with its V-gene family, and reads without a unique V-gene family were excluded. In a later analysis, a few hundred highly shared, low-generation-probability nucleotide sequences were removed to address suspected cross-contamination and a sequencing artifact. A later analysis calculated a clonal expansion index for each public chain from normalized within-repertoire ranks of inferred template counts. In a later analysis, generation probabilities were computed with a VDJ recombination model fitted to out-of-frame rearrangements, and the resulting probabilities were checked against IGoR. In a later analysis, hypergeometric tests were used to score TCR-TCR, TCR-HLA and TCR-CMV co-occurrence, with a repertoire-size bias correction applied to TCR pairs. False discovery rates were estimated in a later analysis by permuting HLA or CMV assignments 20 times. A later analysis grouped co-occurring TCRs with DBSCAN, adding TCRdist sequence similarity when clustering within HLA-allele-positive subsets. Co-occurrence clustering excluded repertoires with fewer than 30,000 or more than 120,000 public chains, plus five with anomalous nucleotide sharing. As stored in TCRdb, this immuneACCESS dataset retains in-frame rearrangements with V and J assigned. A fraction of the clones does not appear; measured against another copy, unresolved V genes explain less than half of the discrepancy, and the remainder lacks a known reason. From that table come the V and J calls and clone size; the DNA was used to work out D and trimming. The sample table contains 95,000 to 150,000 clones; only one count was recorded for roughly 78% of them. The top ten clones comprise 7% to 9.5% of the sample.

Including the terminal cysteine and phenylalanine, the CDR3 comprises 12 residues. Of all the DNA, just the CDR3 is kept, 36 bases in frame from base 1. Via the germline V gene, CDR1 is SGHRS and CDR2 YFSETQ. Trimming costs V 7 bases and J 7 bases, and their ends lie 15 bases apart. This clone showed up just a few times. Its antigen remains unidentified. No clone much larger than this one lies a single base away; base qualities are absent. What the study reported, not specific to this receptor: Because counts were too low, 15 to 20 rarely observed V segments, including chromosome 9 orphons, were left out of the earlier analysis of 500 to 750 of the donors. A later analysis found that HLA-associated TCR beta chains were more clonally expanded and had lower generation probabilities than equally common non-associated chains. In the study, 150 to 200 TCR beta chains were listed as associated with cytomegalovirus. A further reported finding was that TCR beta sequences accurately predicted the HLA-A and HLA-B alleles for most subjects in the first cohort. In a later analysis, most CMV-associated TCR beta chains were found to appear HLA-restricted, with HLA associations seemingly driven largely by CMV exposure. Assigning TCR associations to individual alleles was difficult when HLA alleles, especially DR and DQ, strongly co-occurred. In vitro tests confirmed that a few of the cytomegalovirus-associated TCR beta chains recognize cytomegalovirus antigens. Some IMGT-functional V segments, including TRBV6-2 and TRBV6-3, could not be distinguished by the 87-base-pair reads and were therefore excluded. Correlated functional status among segregating V segments might be attributable to linkage disequilibrium, but an unknown experimental factor could not be ruled out. In a later analysis, TCR association rates were found to vary across HLA loci, with the most associated TCRs seen for DRB1 alleles and the fewest for HLA-C alleles. While some public TCRs were present in many individuals, most TCR sequences turned up only very rarely across donors. Immune exposure information for the cohort was limited to CMV serostatus. Broadly in line with IMGT annotations, most TCR beta V segments showed up in productive rearrangements about 90% or about 30% of the time in an earlier analysis of several hundred of the donors. According to a later genetic analysis, donors in an Asian-associated ancestry cluster had fewer N-insertions in productive TCRs than the roughly 660-donor mean. In this cohort, only TCR beta chains were sequenced, and detectable features were limited by the absence of alpha or paired-chain data. The presence/absence analyses assumed that sequencing depth was roughly uniform across donors, and that assumption may not be true. An association between a missense DCLRE1C variant and V-gene and J-gene trimming of TCR beta chains was found in a later genetic analysis and replicated in an independent cohort. The classifier was reported to diagnose cytomegalovirus status with high specificity and sensitivity in both the original cohort and the validation cohort. Because some donors lacked HLA typing at each locus, the association tests relied only on the typed subset. The authors suggested that the approach could potentially be generalized to other disease states and immunological phenotypes. In a later analysis, several top co-occurrence clusters were reported to appear linked to parvovirus B19, influenza, CMV and Epstein-Barr virus. In a later analysis, over 15,000 TCR beta sequences were associated with specific HLA alleles at a false discovery rate of 0.05. A group of highly shared sequence variants was considered likely to be a technical artifact of the sequencing pipeline.

This chain is built from TRBV5-1 and TRBJ2-7; the D gene is perhaps TRBD2, from 5 matching bases. This TCR came from a man aged 30 to 45 in good health and CMV-seropositive. Input material: PBMCs. The DNA sequence is as follows: TGCGCCAGCGGATCCGGACCGGGGGAGCAGTACTTC. This yields the protein CASGSGPGEQYF.